The source of this TCR beta chain is a study of early T cells in non-severe SARS-CoV-2 infection. In the study overall: It was bulk RNA from unsorted whole blood that was sequenced, and the chains were unpaired.

The protocol attached unique molecular identifiers to individual cDNA molecules. TCRdb reprocessed the 5' RACE reads with MiXCR, giving one entry per CDR3 protein. The repertoire has some 30,000 distinct CDR3 sequences, more than 4% of them found once; the top ten carry 5.5% to 7%. Findings and limits, study-wide: The study's VDJdb matching favored anti-spike CD8 responses and missed private and CD4 specificities.

The V gene's germline CDR1 is SGHTA and CDR2 FQGNSA. Germline trimming cut 5 bases from V and 5 bases from J; bases unmatched to any gene: 17. The CDR3 sequence is 18 residues long. This clonotype was recorded many times. Antigen unknown. The sequence derives from an adult who was a healthcare worker with PCR-confirmed SARS-CoV-2 infection or an uninfected control (not recorded which). The V gene is TRBV7-2, the J gene TRBJ2-3; TRBD1 matches at 9 bases. Material: whole blood. The CDR3 bases are TGTGCCAGCAGCCCCAACCTCGACCGGGACAGGGTTGGAGATACGCAGTATTTT. Its protein is CASSPNLDRDRVGDTQYF.